The rows below give T cell receptor beta chains drawn from one sample of a study of a mutant IDH1 vaccine in newly diagnosed glioma. TCRdb keeps only in-frame clones here, not all; method: immunoSEQ multiplex PCR. The repertoire includes fewer than 100,000 clones, over 85% of them detected once, and roughly 0.54% sits in the top ten. The sample was PBMCs, taken from a glioma patient treated with radiotherapy, temozolomide or both. These receptors came from a woman aged 45-65 years with glioma. Both conserved end residues are part of each CDR3. A D gene is named only where the DNA matches it firmly. Clone size is not always given. Where it is, it says once, few, many or a class for expanded clones.

d_gene	abundance	v_gene	j_gene	CDR3aa	CDR3nt
.	.	TRBV30	TRBJ1-6	CAWSVISGVTDSPLHF	TGTGCCTGGAGTGTAATTTCAGGGGTAACTGATTCACCCCTCCACTTT
TRBD1	.	TRBV28	TRBJ1-5	CASSPDREDQPQHF	TGTGCCAGCAGTCCCGACAGGGAGGATCAGCCCCAGCATTTT
.	.	TRBV18	TRBJ2-1	CASSPPGDPYNEQFF	TGTGCCAGCTCACCACCGGGGGACCCCTACAATGAGCAGTTCTTC
.	.	TRBV5-4	TRBJ2-5	CASSAGLSVETQYF	TGTGCCAGCAGCGCCGGCCTTAGCGTAGAGACCCAGTACTTC
.	.	TRBV10-3	TRBJ2-7	CAIRLPGPPNEQYF	TGTGCCATCAGACTCCCGGGACCTCCCAACGAGCAGTACTTC
TRBD2	.	TRBV29-1	TRBJ2-7	CSVRATSSYEQYF	TGCAGCGTTAGGGCGACTAGCAGCTACGAGCAGTACTTC
TRBD1	.	TRBV27	TRBJ2-2	CASSLLLGTGFFGELFF	TGTGCCAGCAGTTTATTGTTGGGGACAGGGTTTTTCGGGGAGCTGTTTTTT
.	.	TRBV18	TRBJ2-7	CASSPPRRAYEQYF	TGTGCCAGCTCACCACCGCGAAGAGCCTACGAGCAGTACTTC
.	.	TRBV2	TRBJ1-1	CASTQQPGHLNTEAFF	TGTGCCAGCACGCAACAACCGGGACACCTGAACACTGAAGCTTTCTTT
.	.	TRBV6-6	TRBJ1-1	CASSYGRKAFF	TGTGCCAGCAGTTACGGGAGAAAAGCTTTCTTT
.	.	TRBV5-6	TRBJ2-7	CASSQTTPHEQYF	TGTGCCAGCAGTCAAACAACCCCCCACGAGCAGTACTTC
TRBD2	.	TRBV5-4	TRBJ2-7	CASSSGTSGRFYEQYF	TGTGCCAGCAGCTCCGGGACTAGCGGGAGGTTCTACGAGCAGTACTTC
TRBD2	.	TRBV10-3	TRBJ2-7	CAISGEGRGYEQYF	TGTGCCATCAGTGGGGAGGGGCGAGGATACGAGCAGTACTTC
.	.	TRBV27	TRBJ2-7	CASSPLARTVSYEQYF	TGTGCCAGCAGTCCACTAGCCCGGACAGTTTCCTACGAGCAGTACTTC
.	.	TRBV5-1	TRBJ2-3	CASSLGASADTQYF	TGCGCCAGCAGCTTGGGGGCTAGTGCAGATACGCAGTATTTT
TRBD2	once	TRBV30	TRBJ2-3	CAWSGGLAVTDTQYF	TGTGCCTGGAGTGGGGGACTAGCGGTCACAGATACGCAGTATTTT
.	.	TRBV28	TRBJ2-7	CASSLVASYEQYF	TGTGCCAGCAGTTTAGTTGCTTCCTACGAGCAGTACTTC
.	.	TRBV9	TRBJ2-1	CASSVGGGHNEQFF	TGTGCCAGCAGCGTAGGCGGCGGCCACAATGAGCAGTTCTTC
.	.	TRBV7-9	TRBJ1-1	CASSAGRANTEAFF	TGTGCCAGCAGCGCCGGACGGGCGAACACTGAAGCTTTCTTT
TRBD2	once	TRBV7-9	TRBJ2-7	CASSRRRSRREDSYEQYF	TGTGCCAGCAGCCGGCGGAGGTCTAGGCGGGAGGACTCCTACGAGCAGTACTTC
.	.	TRBV15	TRBJ1-5	CATSRDTGRDNQPQHF	TGTGCCACCAGCAGAGATACGGGAAGGGACAATCAGCCCCAGCATTTT
TRBD2	.	TRBV5-1	TRBJ2-3	CASSLGLAGVIDTQYF	TGCGCCAGCAGCTTGGGACTAGCGGGAGTAATAGATACGCAGTATTTT